This T cell receptor beta chain was documented in a study of cytotoxic CD8 clonotypes in ibrutinib-treated CLL. Across the study: After a median of about 62 months, roughly 15 patients stayed remitted and about twelve progressed; responses had been partial in roughly 25 and complete in 2. General study results and limits: Public clonotypes, found uncommonly, either contracted or stayed stable on treatment. Clonality went higher at ibrutinib response and then dropped back toward baseline at progression.

Cryopreserved PBMCs provided around 1.9 micrograms of genomic DNA for the TCR beta libraries. The protocol was immunoSEQ multiplex PCR, while the TCRdb copy is restricted to in-frame clones and leaves out a portion. The sample holds about 50,000 clones; 50% to 65% are singletons and the top ten take around 30%. Per germline, CDR1 MNHNS and CDR2 SASEGT. The CDR3 has 15 amino acids. The J segment lost 7 bases and the V segment lost 6 bases, leaving 13 bases of the junction unmatched. Only one count was recorded for this clone. What it recognizes is unknown. The sequencing here drew on PBMCs, taken after 24 months of ibrutinib treatment. The receptor was isolated from a human donor with chronic lymphocytic leukemia. V gene TRBV6-1 combines with J gene TRBJ2-7; TRBD1 aligns across 9 bases. Here the CDR3 DNA reads TGTGCCAGCAGCTCAACCGGGACAGGGCCGGAGGAGCAGTACTTC. It is translated as CASSSTGTGPEEQYF.